The clone carrying this T cell receptor beta chain was found a few times. Its target is unknown. This sample was included in a study of T cell repertoires in cytomegalovirus infection. Turning to the study itself: Evidence of both CMV infection and a matching HLA type came from public TCR beta signatures.

Study results and caveats: HLA-C-restricted TCR beta clonotypes specific for CMV led the ex vivo response.

TCRdb re-derived calls from the reads in MiXCR, one entry per CDR3 protein. This sample has roughly 200,000 distinct CDR3 sequences, with roughly a sixth found just once. The CDR3 covers 14 residues. CDR1 and CDR2 from the germline V gene are MNHNY and SVGAGI (reference sequence). V was trimmed by 5 bases and J by 1 base, leaving 11 bases between them. The sequence derives from a human donor in good health (CMV status not recorded). Some clones in this sample may be carry-over from other donors' samples. The sequencing sample was made of CD8+ T cells from PBMCs. The chain joins TRBV6-6 to TRBJ1-1, with D unresolved. The CDR3 DNA reads as TGTGCCAGCAGTGATGGGTTTGGGAACACTGAAGCTTTCTTT. Protein sequence: CASSDGFGNTEAFF.